A selection of T cell receptor beta chains follows, all from one sample in a study of blood T cells in healthy people across ages. One entry per CDR3 protein results from TCRdb running MiXCR on the 5' RACE reads. Seen here are more than 650,000 distinct CDR3 sequences, 20% to 30% observed once, and the top ten hold roughly 3.1%. These data were also filed under a second study, of T cells of mothers and their children.

Source material: blood. All receptors come from a boy between 5 and 17 years old in good health. CDR3s include the opening cysteine and the closing phenylalanine or tryptophan. The order of the fields is D gene, clone size, V gene, J gene, CDR3 protein, CDR3 DNA. A D gene is named only where the DNA matches it firmly. Only some rows state a clone size, as once, few, many or a class for expanded clones.

D: .; size: few; V: TRBV12-3/TRBV12-4; J: TRBJ1-3; CDR3: CASSLEPLGNTIYF; DNA: TGTGCCAGCAGTTTGGAACCTCTTGGAAACACCATATATTTT
D: TRBD2; size: .; V: TRBV11-2; J: TRBJ2-1; CDR3: CASSVPSAGGPSEQFF; DNA: TGTGCCAGCAGCGTTCCGAGCGCGGGGGGGCCGAGTGAGCAGTTCTTC
D: .; size: .; V: TRBV28; J: TRBJ2-4; CDR3: CASSFAKAEQNIQYF; DNA: TGTGCCAGCAGTTTCGCCAAAGCGGAACAAAACATTCAGTACTTC
D: .; size: .; V: TRBV29-1; J: TRBJ2-7; CDR3: CSVGGRTRYEQYF; DNA: TGCAGCGTTGGAGGACGCACTCGCTACGAGCAGTACTTC
D: .; size: .; V: TRBV10-3; J: TRBJ2-5; CDR3: CAISASKTGGLETQYF; DNA: TGTGCCATCAGTGCATCTAAGACCGGCGGGCTTGAGACCCAGTACTTC
D: TRBD1; size: .; V: TRBV10-3; J: TRBJ2-6; CDR3: CAISESEGQGQRANVLTF; DNA: TGTGCCATCAGTGAGTCCGAGGGACAGGGCCAGCGGGCCAACGTCCTGACTTTC
D: .; size: .; V: TRBV6-1; J: TRBJ1-6; CDR3: CASSERGENSPLHF; DNA: TGTGCCAGCAGTGAAAGGGGAGAAAATTCACCCCTCCACTTT
D: .; size: .; V: TRBV5-1; J: TRBJ2-1; CDR3: CASSPLEGGQQGNEQFF; DNA: TGCGCCAGCAGCCCCCTCGAGGGGGGCCAACAGGGGAATGAGCAGTTCTTC
D: .; size: .; V: TRBV7-9; J: TRBJ2-7; CDR3: CASSFSSGSHRPYEQYF; DNA: TGTGCCAGCAGCTTTAGCTCCGGCAGCCATCGGCCCTACGAGCAGTACTTC
D: TRBD1; size: many; V: TRBV7-2; J: TRBJ1-4; CDR3: CASSLSGTGDEKLFF; DNA: TGTGCCAGCAGCTTAAGCGGGACAGGGGATGAAAAACTGTTTTTT
D: .; size: .; V: TRBV5-1; J: TRBJ2-1; CDR3: CASSLGDVRDEQFF; DNA: TGCGCCAGCAGCTTGGGTGACGTTAGGGATGAGCAGTTCTTC
D: .; size: few; V: TRBV7-9; J: TRBJ1-6; CDR3: CASSLGGWGNSPLHF; DNA: TGTGCCAGCAGCTTAGGGGGATGGGGTAATTCACCCCTCCACTTT
D: TRBD1; size: few; V: TRBV2; J: TRBJ2-1; CDR3: CASSERQGAMWEQFF; DNA: TGTGCCAGCAGTGAGCGACAGGGGGCAATGTGGGAGCAGTTCTTC
D: .; size: .; V: TRBV6-5; J: TRBJ2-3; CDR3: CASSYSRGGHTDTQYF; DNA: TGTGCCAGCAGTTACTCCAGGGGGGGTCACACAGATACGCAGTATTTT
D: .; size: few; V: TRBV14; J: TRBJ2-3; CDR3: CASGRVGMDTQYF; DNA: TGTGCCAGCGGACGAGTAGGGATGGATACGCAGTATTTT
D: .; size: .; V: TRBV2; J: TRBJ1-1; CDR3: CASSVDSSEAFF; DNA: TGTGCCAGCAGTGTGGACAGCTCTGAAGCTTTCTTT
D: TRBD1; size: few; V: TRBV2; J: TRBJ2-7; CDR3: CASRYRQGPLTYEQYF; DNA: TGTGCCAGCAGATACCGACAGGGGCCCCTTACCTACGAGCAGTACTTC